In its sample, the clone carrying this T cell receptor beta chain was seen many times. Its cognate antigen is unknown. These data originate in a study of neurological immune-mediated disorders. Study-level findings and limits: No CDR3 amino acid sequences were shared by expanded clones across subjects, suggesting private repertoires in all groups.

The ends lost 1 base at V and 2 bases at J; junction bases unmatched: 7. Germline V gene lookup returns CDR1 SGHRS and CDR2 YFSETQ. The CDR3 totals 17 residues. With 10-nucleotide random UMIs included, cDNA was synthesized by 5'RACE. Using its own MiXCR run on the 5' RACE reads, TCRdb lists one record per CDR3 protein. This sample has roughly 39,000 distinct CDR3 sequences, with more than 4.5% found just once. The sequenced material came from CD4+ T cells from blood. The chain links TRBV5-1 to TRBJ2-2, with TRBD2 matching over 8 bases. The sequence was collected from a man in his late teens or twenties in good health. CDR3 in amino acids: CASSLLPAGANTGELFF. CDR3 nucleotides: TGCGCCAGCAGCTTGCTCCCAGCGGGGGCCAACACCGGGGAGCTGTTTTTT.